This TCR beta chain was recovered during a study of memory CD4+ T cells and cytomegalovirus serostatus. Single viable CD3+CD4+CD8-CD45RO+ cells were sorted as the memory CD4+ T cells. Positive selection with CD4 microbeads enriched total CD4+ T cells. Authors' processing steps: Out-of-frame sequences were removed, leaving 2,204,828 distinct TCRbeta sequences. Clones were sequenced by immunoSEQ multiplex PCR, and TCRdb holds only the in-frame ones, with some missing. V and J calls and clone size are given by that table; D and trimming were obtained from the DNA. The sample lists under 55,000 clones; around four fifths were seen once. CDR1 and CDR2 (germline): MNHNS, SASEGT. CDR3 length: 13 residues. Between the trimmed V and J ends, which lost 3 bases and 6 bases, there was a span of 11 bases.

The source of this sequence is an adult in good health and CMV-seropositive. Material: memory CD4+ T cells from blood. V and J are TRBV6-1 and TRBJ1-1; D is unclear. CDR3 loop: CASSDRADPEAFF. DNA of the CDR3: TGTGCCAGCAGTGATAGGGCCGACCCTGAAGCTTTCTTT.